The clone carrying this TCR beta chain occurred once. V lost 0 bases to trimming and J lost 7 bases, with 12 bases between them. CDR1 and CDR2 from the germline V gene are MGHRA and YSYEKL. The length of the CDR3 is 15 residues. This specimen belongs to a study of blood T cell repertoires in COVID-19. Study-level background: Italy, Spain and the United States were the sources of the convalescent and acute COVID-19 samples. The cDNA or gDNA used as material had been derived from T cells, B-cell-depleted T cells, or PBMCs.

In the original workflow: Researchers report that nucleated cell counts were estimated from reference gene primer amplification. Measured with immunoSEQ multiplex PCR; TCRdb has only the in-frame clones, and not every one. The DNA was the basis for D and trimming; V, J and clone size are from that table. The sample lists a few hundred thousand clones; 70% to 90% were seen once. Categorization into cohorts depended on clinical history that participants reported. The chain is built from TRBV4-1 and TRBJ2-2; maybe TRBD2 (7 bases). Sequences were obtained from PBMCs or T cells enriched from blood (not recorded which). The clonotype originates from a man younger than 40 who had recovered from COVID-19. The CDR3 here is CASSQDPGGIGELFF. CDR3 sequence (DNA): TGCGCCAGCAGCCAAGATCCGGGGGGCATCGGGGAGCTGTTTTTT.